The 14 T cell receptor beta chains presented below share a single source sample, sequenced in a study of blood T cell repertoires in COVID-19. Sequencing was performed with immunoSEQ multiplex PCR; in TCRdb, only in-frame clones are kept and a portion is missing. The profile shows around 250,000 clones, under 90% of them singletons. The sequenced material came from peripheral blood. The receptors derive from a woman aged 18-29 years with acute or convalescent COVID-19.

This clone was detected only once. The rearrangement uses TRBV27 and TRBJ1-2; D gene unclear. The V gene's germline CDR1 is MNHEY and CDR2 SMNVEV (reference sequence). There are 13 residues in the CDR3. Trimming stripped 5 bases from V and 4 bases from J, with 11 bases between. CDR3 loop: CASSLSRSYGYTF. In DNA form, the CDR3 reads TGTGCCAGCAGTCTGAGTAGGAGCTATGGCTACACCTTC.

This clone was seen a single time. The junction departs from the called germline gene at one end, perhaps through a read error. The genes are TRBV6-1 and TRBJ1-2; TRBD1 matches 9 bases. Germline CDR1 and CDR2: MNHNS and SASEGT. CDR3 length equals 10 residues. This CDR3 is CASSGQGDNF. The DNA of the CDR3 is TGTGCCAGCAGTGGACAGGGGGATAACTTC.

The chain carries TRBV24-1 and TRBJ2-7; weak D call: TRBD1 (6 bases). V lost 4 bases to trimming and J lost 0 bases, with 12 bases between them. This CDR3 has 15 residues. Germline V gives CDR1 KGHDR, CDR2 SFDVKD. CDR3 region: CATSERQAYSYEQYF. The CDR3 nucleotides read TGTGCCACCAGTGAACGACAGGCCTACTCCTACGAGCAGTACTTC.

The chain recombines TRBV7-2 with TRBJ2-7; 8 nucleotides agree with TRBD2. The V and J ends lost 5 bases and 0 bases, in that order; junction bases with no gene match: 3. The CDR3 sequence is 14 residues long. Germline CDR1 is SGHTA and CDR2 is FQGNSA. The CDR3 here is CASSPGTSSYEQYF. CDR3 in DNA: TGTGCCAGCAGCCCCGGGACTAGCTCCTACGAGCAGTACTTC.

This clone was detected a few times. The rearrangement links TRBV6-5 to TRBJ1-2, with TRBD1 identical over 7 bases. Germline CDR1 reads MNHEY; CDR2 reads SVGAGI. The length of the CDR3 is 16 residues. V lost 4 bases and J lost 4; bases outside the gene matches: 12. The chain's CDR3 is CASSLVGRDSSYGYTF. CDR3 nucleotides: TGTGCCAGCAGTTTGGTTGGGCGGGACAGTTCCTATGGCTACACCTTC.

The chain links TRBV7-9 to TRBJ2-7; 7 nucleotides match TRBD2. Germline V CDR1 and CDR2: SEHNR, FQNEAQ (reference sequence). V was pared by 2 bases and J by 3 bases, with 7 bases of the junction left unmatched. This CDR3 spans 15 amino acids. The CDR3, as DNA: TGTGCCAGCAGCTTACGGACTAGTGAGTTCTACGAGCAGTACTTC. This sequence encodes CASSLRTSEFYEQYF.

The chain is built from TRBV15 and TRBJ1-3; D may be TRBD1 (5 bases). Deletions cut 6 bases from V and 0 bases from J, with 9 bases between. Germline-derived CDR1 and CDR2 are LNHNV and YYDKDF (reference sequence). The CDR3 spans 14 residues. This CDR3 is CATRTDRSGNTIYF. For the CDR3, the DNA is TGTGCCACCAGGACAGACCGCTCTGGAAACACCATATATTTT.

The chain uses TRBV7-2 and TRBJ2-7; a weak D match, TRBD1 (5 bases). Germline CDR1 is SGHTA and CDR2 is FQGNSA. The CDR3 length is 14 residues. Trimming left V 1 base short and J 0 bases short, with 7 bases between. In DNA form, the CDR3 reads TGTGCCAGCAGCTTAGGACAGTACTCCTACGAGCAGTACTTC. It specifies CASSLGQYSYEQYF.

The sample holds many counts of this clone. The chain recombines TRBV28 with TRBJ2-6, with 7 nucleotides matching TRBD1. The CDR3 covers 19 residues. Germline V lookup: CDR1 MDHEN, CDR2 SYDVKM. J was trimmed by 0 bases and V by 6 bases; bases with no gene match: 14. The CDR3 DNA is TGTGCCAGCAGCTCCAACAGGGGCGCCCGAAGCTCTGGGGCCAACGTCCTGACTTTC. This codes for CASSSNRGARSSGANVLTF.

The genes are TRBV7-6 and TRBJ2-7; a weak D match, TRBD1 (6 bases). V was trimmed by 5 bases and J by 2 bases, leaving 16 bases between them. The V gene's germline CDR1 is SGHVS and CDR2 FNYEAQ. CDR3 length: 15 amino acids. The CDR3 coding sequence is TGTGCCAGCAGCAAACTGGTGGCAGGGGCCTACGAGCAGTACTTC. Protein sequence: CASSKLVAGAYEQYF.

The chain employs TRBV21-1 and TRBJ2-2; the listed D gene, TRBD2, was not tested against the DNA. TRBV21-1 is recorded as a pseudogene. The CDR3 spans 17 residues. The CDR3 nucleotides are TGTGCCAGCACCCCGGGACTAGCGGGAGGGCCCCTCCGGGGAGCTGTTTTT. It encodes CASTPGLAGGPLRGAVF.

This chain connects TRBV9 to TRBJ2-1, with D unresolved. CDR3 length equals 15 residues. The ends were cut back, 0 bases at V and 5 bases at J, with 12 bases in the middle. Germline CDR1 SGDLS, CDR2 YYNGEE. Here the CDR3 DNA reads TGTGCCAGCAGCGTAGGAGTCAGGCCCGACAATGAGCAGTTCTTC. This encodes CASSVGVRPDNEQFF.

J is TRBJ2-1 and V is TRBV2; 8 bases are a match to TRBD2. V lost 3 bases, J lost 2 bases, and 3 bases stayed unmatched. The CDR3 totals 15 residues. Germline loops: CDR1 SNHLY, CDR2 FYNNEI. The CDR3 region is CASSDLTSAYNEQFF. CDR3 sequence (DNA): TGTGCCAGCAGTGACCTGACTAGCGCCTACAATGAGCAGTTCTTC.

This chain connects TRBV5-4 to TRBJ1-2; 11 bases fit TRBD1. The V gene's germline CDR1 is SGHNT and CDR2 YYREEE (reference sequence). The CDR3 is 15 amino acids. J gave up 1 base and V 4 bases, and 3 bases lay outside the gene matches. CDR3 DNA sequence: TGTGCCAGCAGCCCGGACAGGGGGCTTAACTATGGCTACACCTTC. Amino acid sequence: CASSPDRGLNYGYTF.